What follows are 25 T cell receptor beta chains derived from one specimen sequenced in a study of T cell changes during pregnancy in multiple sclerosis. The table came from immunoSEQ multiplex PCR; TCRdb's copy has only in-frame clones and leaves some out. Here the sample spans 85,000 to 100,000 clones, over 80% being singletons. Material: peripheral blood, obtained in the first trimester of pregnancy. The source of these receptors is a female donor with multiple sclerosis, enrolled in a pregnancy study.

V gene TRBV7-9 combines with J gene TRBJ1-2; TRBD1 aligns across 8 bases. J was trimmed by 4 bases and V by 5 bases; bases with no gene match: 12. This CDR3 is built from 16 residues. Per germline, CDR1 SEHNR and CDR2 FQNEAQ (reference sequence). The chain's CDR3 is CASSAERTGPGYGYTF. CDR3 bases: TGTGCCAGCAGCGCTGAAAGGACAGGGCCGGGCTATGGCTACACCTTC.

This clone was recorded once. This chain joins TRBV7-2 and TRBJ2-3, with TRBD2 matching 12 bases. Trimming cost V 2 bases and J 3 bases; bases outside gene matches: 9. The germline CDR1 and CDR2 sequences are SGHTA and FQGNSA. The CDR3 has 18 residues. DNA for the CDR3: TGTGCCAGCAGCTTACGAGCTAGCGGGAGGGCATGGACAGATACGCAGTATTTT. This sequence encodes CASSLRASGRAWTDTQYF.

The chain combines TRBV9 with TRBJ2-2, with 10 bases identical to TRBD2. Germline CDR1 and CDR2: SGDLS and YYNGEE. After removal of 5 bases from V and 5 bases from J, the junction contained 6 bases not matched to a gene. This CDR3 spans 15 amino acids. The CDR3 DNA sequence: TGTGCCAGCAGTGGTATGACTAGCGGGACCGGGGAGCTGTTTTTT. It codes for CASSGMTSGTGELFF.

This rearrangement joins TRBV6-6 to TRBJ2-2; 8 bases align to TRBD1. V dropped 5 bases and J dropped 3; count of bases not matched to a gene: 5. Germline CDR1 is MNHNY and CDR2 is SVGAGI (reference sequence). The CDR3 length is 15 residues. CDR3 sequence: CASSQGAVYTGELFF. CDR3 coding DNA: TGTGCCAGCAGTCAGGGGGCCGTGTACACCGGGGAGCTGTTTTTT.

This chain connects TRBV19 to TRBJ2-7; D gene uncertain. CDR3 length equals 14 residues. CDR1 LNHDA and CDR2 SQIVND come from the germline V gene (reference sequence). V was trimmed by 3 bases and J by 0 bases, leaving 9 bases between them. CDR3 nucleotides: TGTGCCAGTAGTATTTCGGTGAACTCCTACGAGCAGTACTTC. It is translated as CASSISVNSYEQYF.

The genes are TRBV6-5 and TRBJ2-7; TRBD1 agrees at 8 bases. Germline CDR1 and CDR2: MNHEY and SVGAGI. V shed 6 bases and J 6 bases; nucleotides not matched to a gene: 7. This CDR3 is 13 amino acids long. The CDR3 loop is CASRLQGASEQYF. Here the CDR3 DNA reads TGTGCCAGCAGACTCCAGGGGGCGAGCGAGCAGTACTTC.

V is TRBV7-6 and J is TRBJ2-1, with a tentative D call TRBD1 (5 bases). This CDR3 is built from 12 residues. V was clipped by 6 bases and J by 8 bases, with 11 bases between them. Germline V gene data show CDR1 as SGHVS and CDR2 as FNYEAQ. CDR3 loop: CASSGEGDEQFF. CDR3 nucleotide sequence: TGTGCCAGCAGTGGGGAAGGGGATGAGCAGTTCTTC.

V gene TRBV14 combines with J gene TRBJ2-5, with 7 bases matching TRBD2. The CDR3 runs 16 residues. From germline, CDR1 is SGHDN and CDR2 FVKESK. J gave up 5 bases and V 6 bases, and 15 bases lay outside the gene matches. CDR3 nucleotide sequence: TGTGCCAGCAGTGAAAAACCCCGGACTAGTTACGAGACCCAGTACTTC. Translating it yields CASSEKPRTSYETQYF.

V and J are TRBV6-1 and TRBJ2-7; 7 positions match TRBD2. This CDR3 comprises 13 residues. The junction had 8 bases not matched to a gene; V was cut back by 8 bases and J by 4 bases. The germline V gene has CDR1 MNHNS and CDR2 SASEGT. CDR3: CASGRELKYEQYF. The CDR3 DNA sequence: TGTGCCAGCGGGCGGGAGCTAAAATACGAGCAGTACTTC.

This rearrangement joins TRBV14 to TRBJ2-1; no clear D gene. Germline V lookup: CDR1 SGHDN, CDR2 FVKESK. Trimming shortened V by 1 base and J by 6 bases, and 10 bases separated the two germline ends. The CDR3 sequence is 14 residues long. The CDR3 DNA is TGTGCCAGCAGCCAAGTCGGGTTCAGCAATGAGCAGTTCTTC. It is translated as CASSQVGFSNEQFF.

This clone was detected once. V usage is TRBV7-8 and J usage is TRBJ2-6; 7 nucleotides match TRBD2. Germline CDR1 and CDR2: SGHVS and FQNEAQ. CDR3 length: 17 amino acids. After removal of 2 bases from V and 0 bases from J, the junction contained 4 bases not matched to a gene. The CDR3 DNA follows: TGTGCCAGCAGCTTATGGACTAGTCGCTCTGGGGCCAACGTCCTGACTTTC. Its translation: CASSLWTSRSGANVLTF. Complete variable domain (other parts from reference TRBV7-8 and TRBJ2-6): GAGVSQSPRYKVAKRGQDVALRCDPISGHVSLFWYQQALGQGPEFLTYFQNEAQLDKSGLPSDRFFAERPEGSVSTLKIQRTQQEDSAVYLCASSLWTSRSGANVLTFGAGSRLTVL.

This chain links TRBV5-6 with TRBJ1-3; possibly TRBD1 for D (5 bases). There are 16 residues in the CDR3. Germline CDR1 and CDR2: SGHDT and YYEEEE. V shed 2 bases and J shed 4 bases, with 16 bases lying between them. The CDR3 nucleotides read TGTGCCAGCAGCTTAACCAGGGAACTCTACGGAAACACCATATATTTT. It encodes CASSLTRELYGNTIYF.

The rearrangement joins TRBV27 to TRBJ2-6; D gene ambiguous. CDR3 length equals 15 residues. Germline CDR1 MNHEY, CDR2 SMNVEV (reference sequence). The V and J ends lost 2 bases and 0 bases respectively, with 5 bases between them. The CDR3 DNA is TGTGCCAGCAGTTTAATGCGCTCTGGGGCCAACGTCCTGACTTTC. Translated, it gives CASSLMRSGANVLTF.

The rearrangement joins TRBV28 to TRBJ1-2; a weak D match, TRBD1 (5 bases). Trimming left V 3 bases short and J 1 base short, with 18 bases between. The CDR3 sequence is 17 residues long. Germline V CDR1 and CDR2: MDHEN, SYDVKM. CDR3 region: CASSLILSTDNNYGYTF. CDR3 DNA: TGTGCCAGCAGTTTGATCCTTTCGACAGATAATAACTATGGCTACACCTTC.

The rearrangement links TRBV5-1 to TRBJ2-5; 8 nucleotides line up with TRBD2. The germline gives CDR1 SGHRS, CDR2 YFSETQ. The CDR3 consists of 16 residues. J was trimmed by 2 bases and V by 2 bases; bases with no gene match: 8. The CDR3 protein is CASSLTLGTSQETQYF. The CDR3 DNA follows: TGCGCCAGCAGCTTAACACTAGGGACTAGTCAAGAGACCCAGTACTTC.

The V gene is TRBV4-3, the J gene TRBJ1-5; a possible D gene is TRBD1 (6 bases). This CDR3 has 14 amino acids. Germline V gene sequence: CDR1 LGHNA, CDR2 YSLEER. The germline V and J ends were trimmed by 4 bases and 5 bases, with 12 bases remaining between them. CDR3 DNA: TGCGCCAGCAGCCTCGACAGGTTGGATCAGCCCCAGCATTTT. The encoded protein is CASSLDRLDQPQHF.

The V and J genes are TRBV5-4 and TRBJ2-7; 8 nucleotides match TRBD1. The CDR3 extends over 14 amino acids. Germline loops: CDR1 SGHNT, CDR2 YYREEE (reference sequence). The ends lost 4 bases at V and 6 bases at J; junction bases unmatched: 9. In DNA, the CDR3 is TGTGCCAGCAGCCCTGGGACAGGTTTGAGCGAGCAGTACTTC. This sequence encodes CASSPGTGLSEQYF. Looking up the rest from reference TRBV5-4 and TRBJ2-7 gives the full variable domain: ETGVTQSPTHLIKTRGQQVTLRCSSQSGHNTVSWYQQALGQGPQFIFQYYREEENGRGNFPPRFSGLQFPNYSSELNVNALELDDSALYLCASSPGTGLSEQYFGPGTRLTVT.

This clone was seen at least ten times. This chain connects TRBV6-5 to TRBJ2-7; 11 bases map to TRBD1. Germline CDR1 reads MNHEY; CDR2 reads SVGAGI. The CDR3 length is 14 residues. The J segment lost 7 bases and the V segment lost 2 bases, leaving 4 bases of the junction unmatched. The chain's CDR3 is CASSYHGTGGEQYF. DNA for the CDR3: TGTGCCAGCAGTTACCACGGGACAGGGGGTGAGCAGTACTTC.

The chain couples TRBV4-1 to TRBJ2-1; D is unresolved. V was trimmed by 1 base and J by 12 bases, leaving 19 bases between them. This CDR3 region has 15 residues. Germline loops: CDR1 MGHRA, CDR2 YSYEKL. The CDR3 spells CASSQGARMSHGQFF. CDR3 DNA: TGCGCCAGCAGCCAAGGGGCCCGAATGTCACATGGGCAGTTCTTC.

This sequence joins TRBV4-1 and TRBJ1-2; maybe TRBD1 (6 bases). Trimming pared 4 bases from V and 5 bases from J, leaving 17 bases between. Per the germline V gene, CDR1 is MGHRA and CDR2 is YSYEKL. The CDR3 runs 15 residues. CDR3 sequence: CASSPWDNALYGYTF. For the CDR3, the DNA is TGCGCCAGCAGCCCATGGGACAACGCCCTATATGGCTACACCTTC.

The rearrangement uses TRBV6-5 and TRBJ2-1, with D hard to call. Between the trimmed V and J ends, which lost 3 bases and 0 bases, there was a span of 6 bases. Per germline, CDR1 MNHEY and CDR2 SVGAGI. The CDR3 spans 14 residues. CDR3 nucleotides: TGTGCCAGCAGTTATAGAAGCTCCTACAATGAGCAGTTCTTC. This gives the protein CASSYRSSYNEQFF.

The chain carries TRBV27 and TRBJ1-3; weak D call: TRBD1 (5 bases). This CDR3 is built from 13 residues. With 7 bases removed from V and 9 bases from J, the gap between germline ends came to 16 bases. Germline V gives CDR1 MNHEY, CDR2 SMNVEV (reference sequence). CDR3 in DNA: TGTGCCAGCACCACTTGGGGCCTAAGCACCATATATTTT. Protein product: CASTTWGLSTIYF.

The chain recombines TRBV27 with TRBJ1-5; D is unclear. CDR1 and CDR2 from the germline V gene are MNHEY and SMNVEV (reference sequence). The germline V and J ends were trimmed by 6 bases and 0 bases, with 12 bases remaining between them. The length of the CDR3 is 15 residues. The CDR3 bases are TGTGCCAGCAGAATGGAGGGATATAGCAATCAGCCCCAGCATTTT. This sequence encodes CASRMEGYSNQPQHF.

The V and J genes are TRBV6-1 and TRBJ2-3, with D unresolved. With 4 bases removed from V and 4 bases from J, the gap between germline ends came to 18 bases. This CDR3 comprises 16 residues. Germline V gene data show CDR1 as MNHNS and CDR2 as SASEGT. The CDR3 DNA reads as TGTGCCAGCAGTGCCCGGAGTGTTTCCCGTGCAGATACGCAGTATTTT. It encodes CASSARSVSRADTQYF.

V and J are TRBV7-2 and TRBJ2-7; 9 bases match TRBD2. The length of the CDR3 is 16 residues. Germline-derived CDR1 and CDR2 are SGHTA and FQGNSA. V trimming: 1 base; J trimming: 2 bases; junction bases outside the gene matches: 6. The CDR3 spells CASSLGPAGGAYEQYF. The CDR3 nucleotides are TGTGCCAGCAGCTTAGGCCCAGCGGGAGGCGCCTACGAGCAGTACTTC.